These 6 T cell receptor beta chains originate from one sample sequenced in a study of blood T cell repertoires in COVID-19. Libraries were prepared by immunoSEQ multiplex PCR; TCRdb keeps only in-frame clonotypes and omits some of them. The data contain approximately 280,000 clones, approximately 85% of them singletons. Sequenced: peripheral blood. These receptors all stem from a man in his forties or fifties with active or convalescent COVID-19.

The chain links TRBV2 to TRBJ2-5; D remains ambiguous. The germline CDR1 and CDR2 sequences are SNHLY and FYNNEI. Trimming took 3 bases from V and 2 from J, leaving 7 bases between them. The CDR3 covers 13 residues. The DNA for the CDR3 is TGTGCCAGCAGTGAGTCGGTTCAAGAGACCCAGTACTTC. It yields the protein CASSESVQETQYF.

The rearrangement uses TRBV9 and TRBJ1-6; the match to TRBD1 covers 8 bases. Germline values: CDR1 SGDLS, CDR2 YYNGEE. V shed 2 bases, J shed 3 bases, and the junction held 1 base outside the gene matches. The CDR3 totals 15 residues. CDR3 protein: CASSVGQVYNSPLHF. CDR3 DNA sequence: TGTGCCAGCAGCGTGGGACAGGTCTATAATTCACCCCTCCACTTT. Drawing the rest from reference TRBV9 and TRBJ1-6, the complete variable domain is DSGVTQTPKHLITATGQRVTLRCSPRSGDLSVYWYQQSLDQGLQFLIQYYNGEERAKGNILERFSAQQFPDLHSELNLSSLELGDSALYFCASSVGQVYNSPLHFGNGTRLTVT.

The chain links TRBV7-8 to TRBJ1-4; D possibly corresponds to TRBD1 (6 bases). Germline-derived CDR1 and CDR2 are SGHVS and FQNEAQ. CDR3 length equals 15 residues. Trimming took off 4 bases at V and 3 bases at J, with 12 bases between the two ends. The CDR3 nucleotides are TGTGCCAGCAGCTCATACAGGGTTGCTAATGAAAAACTGTTTTTT. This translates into CASSSYRVANEKLFF.

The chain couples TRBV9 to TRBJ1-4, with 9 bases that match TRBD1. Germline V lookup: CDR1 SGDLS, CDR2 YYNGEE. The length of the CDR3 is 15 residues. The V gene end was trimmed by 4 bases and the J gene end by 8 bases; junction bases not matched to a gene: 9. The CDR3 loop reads CASSQDRGGEEKLFF. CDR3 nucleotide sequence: TGTGCCAGCAGCCAGGACAGGGGCGGTGAGGAAAAACTGTTTTTT.

The CDR3 region has the DNA TGTGCCAGCAGTCTCACGGACAGGGCGAGTTACAATGAGCAGTTCTTC. Its protein is CASSLTDRASYNEQFF. This chain links TRBV6-2 or TRBV6-3 with TRBJ2-1, with 8 bases identical to TRBD1. V lost 5 bases to trimming and J lost 4 bases; unmatched junction nucleotides: 10. Germline values: CDR1 MNHEY, CDR2 SVGEGT. The CDR3 totals 16 residues.

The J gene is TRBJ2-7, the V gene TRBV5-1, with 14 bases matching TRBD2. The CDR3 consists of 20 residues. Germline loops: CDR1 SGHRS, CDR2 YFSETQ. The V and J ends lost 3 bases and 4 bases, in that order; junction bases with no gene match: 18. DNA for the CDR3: TGCGCCAGCAGCTACACCACACAGACTAGCGGGAGGGCGGTGGGGTACGAGCAGTACTTC. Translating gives CASSYTTQTSGRAVGYEQYF.